Following are 21 T cell receptor beta chains from one sample sequenced in a study of shared T cell receptors in the human thymus. The data were produced by immunoSEQ multiplex PCR, yet TCRdb's version contains in-frame clones alone and is incomplete. This repertoire shows roughly 660,000 clones, around 87% found once; its top ten account for 0.0085% to 0.012%. These data also featured in a second study, about human thymus T cells.

Specimen: thymocytes. Receptors were obtained from a boy under two years old with a congenital heart defect.

The chain carries TRBV19 and TRBJ2-1; the match to TRBD2 covers 7 bases. The V segment lost 2 bases and the J segment 6 bases; nucleotides outside the gene matches: 13. The germline CDR1 and CDR2 sequences are LNHDA and SQIVND (reference sequence). CDR3 length: 17 residues. CDR3 in amino acids: CASSIIGGSGMVNEQFF. The CDR3 coding sequence is TGTGCCAGTAGTATAATCGGTGGCAGCGGGATGGTCAATGAGCAGTTCTTC.

The chain carries TRBV27 and TRBJ2-7, with TRBD2 as a possible D gene (6 bases). The CDR3 is made up of 13 amino acids. CDR1 and CDR2 (germline): MNHEY, SMNVEV (reference sequence). The V end was cut by 2 bases, the J end by 7 bases, with 12 bases between. In nucleotides, the CDR3 is TGTGCCAGCAGTTTAGTCAGGAGGGGAGAGCAGTACTTC. Protein sequence: CASSLVRRGEQYF.

This sequence joins TRBV28 and TRBJ2-5; D perhaps matches TRBD1 (6 bases). V was pared by 4 bases and J by 5 bases, with 11 bases between. Germline-derived CDR1 and CDR2 are MDHEN and SYDVKM. CDR3 length equals 13 residues. The CDR3, as DNA: TGTGCCAGCAGTTCGGCAAGGGGGGAGACCCAGTACTTC. Its protein product is CASSSARGETQYF. Together with reference TRBV28 and TRBJ2-5, the CDR3 gives the full variable domain: DVKVTQSSRYLVKRTGEKVFLECVQDMDHENMFWYRQDPGLGLRLIYFSYDVKMKEKGDIPEGYSVSREKKERFSLILESASTNQTSMYLCASSSARGETQYFGPGTRLLVL.

This clone was observed a few times. The chain combines TRBV19 with TRBJ2-1; TRBD2 aligns across 12 bases. Germline V gene data show CDR1 as LNHDA and CDR2 as SQIVND (reference sequence). V lost 3 bases, J lost 1 base, and 10 bases stayed unmatched. The CDR3 length is 19 residues. The CDR3 spells CASSMLYGLAGRSYNEQFF. CDR3 coding DNA: TGTGCCAGTAGTATGTTATACGGACTAGCGGGAAGGTCCTACAATGAGCAGTTCTTC.

The rearrangement uses TRBV6-6 and TRBJ2-3; 9 bases match TRBD2. Germline V gives CDR1 MNHNY, CDR2 SVGAGI (reference sequence). The CDR3 length is 15 residues. V was clipped by 4 bases and J by 2 bases; unmatched bases: 4. CDR3 in amino acids: CASSLAGAPTDTQYF. The CDR3 bases are TGTGCCAGCAGTTTAGCGGGAGCCCCCACAGATACGCAGTATTTT.

The chain employs TRBV19 and TRBJ2-7; 8 positions agree with TRBD2. The ends lost 3 bases at V and 3 bases at J; junction bases unmatched: 4. The CDR3 is 14 amino acids. The germline V gene has CDR1 LNHDA and CDR2 SQIVND (reference sequence). The CDR3 spells CASSMRGAFYEQYF. In DNA, the CDR3 is TGTGCCAGTAGTATGCGGGGGGCATTCTACGAGCAGTACTTC.

The rearrangement joins TRBV25-1 to TRBJ2-3, with 14 bases identical to TRBD2. CDR1 MGHDK and CDR2 SYGVNS come from the germline V gene. Trimming at V came to 3 bases and at J to 5 bases, leaving 4 bases not matched to a gene. The CDR3 is 16 amino acids. The CDR3 coding sequence is TGTGCCAGCAGTGAGGGACTAGCGGGAGTTGGAGATACGCAGTATTTT. As protein: CASSEGLAGVGDTQYF. Combining the CDR3 with reference TRBV25-1 and TRBJ2-3 gives the whole variable domain EADIYQTPRYLVIGTGKKITLECSQTMGHDKMYWYQQDPGMELHLIHYSYGVNSTEKGDLSSESTVSRIRTEHFPLTLESARPSHTSQYLCASSEGLAGVGDTQYFGPGTRLTVL.

V is TRBV11-2 and J is TRBJ2-3; 10 bases fit TRBD2. Trimming at V came to 5 bases and at J to 7 bases, leaving 18 bases not matched to a gene. The CDR3 extends over 18 amino acids. The germline V gene has CDR1 SGHAT and CDR2 FQNNGV. CDR3 protein: CASSPIPSLAGVEYTQYF. The CDR3 DNA follows: TGTGCCAGCAGCCCCATCCCCTCCCTAGCGGGAGTTGAATATACGCAGTATTTT. Based on the CDR3 plus reference TRBV11-2 and TRBJ2-3, the full variable domain is EAGVAQSPRYKIIEKRQSVAFWCNPISGHATLYWYQQILGQGPKLLIQFQNNGVVDDSQLPKDRFSAERLKGVDSTLKIQPAKLEDSAVYLCASSPIPSLAGVEYTQYFGPGTRLTVL.

J is TRBJ2-3 and V is TRBV4-3; TRBD2 matches at 15 bases. The trim removed 4 bases at V and 10 bases at J, leaving 12 bases unmatched. The CDR3 totals 17 residues. Germline V gene data show CDR1 as LGHNA and CDR2 as YSLEER. The CDR3 nucleotides are TGCGCCAGCAGCCTCGTCGGTGGACTAGCGGGAGGGCCTGCGCAGTATTTT. It specifies CASSLVGGLAGGPAQYF.

The rearrangement uses TRBV6-5 and TRBJ1-4, with a possible D match to TRBD1 (6 bases). Per the germline V gene, CDR1 is MNHEY and CDR2 is SVGAGI. The CDR3 runs to 16 residues. Trimming removed 4 bases at V and 0 bases at J, with 12 bases between. CDR3 in amino acids: CASSWQGRATNEKLFF. The CDR3 DNA is TGTGCCAGCAGTTGGCAGGGGAGGGCAACTAATGAAAAACTGTTTTTT.

The chain has TRBV28 and TRBJ2-2; 8 nucleotides align to TRBD2. The V and J ends lost 10 bases and 6 bases, in that order; junction bases with no gene match: 13. Per the germline V gene, CDR1 is MDHEN and CDR2 is SYDVKM. The CDR3 has 15 residues. CDR3 protein: CATPKAGEGAGELFF. CDR3 coding DNA: TGTGCCACCCCAAAAGCGGGAGAGGGCGCCGGGGAGCTGTTTTTT.

Here the CDR3 DNA reads TGCGCCAGCAGCGCCAGGGATGACTATGGCTACACCTTC. Protein product: CASSARDDYGYTF. This chain joins TRBV5-1 and TRBJ1-2, with D possibly TRBD1 on 5 matching bases. The CDR3 loop spans 13 amino acids. The V end lost 4 bases, the J end lost 3 bases, and 10 bases lay between the germline ends. Germline V gene sequence: CDR1 SGHRS, CDR2 YFSETQ.

CDR3: CASTSGDRESHEQYF. CDR3 in DNA: TGCGCCAGCACCTCGGGGGACAGGGAAAGCCACGAGCAGTACTTC. The chain employs TRBV23-1 and TRBJ2-7, with 9 bases that match TRBD1. TRBV23-1 is annotated as an ORF whose role is uncertain. The CDR3 has 15 amino acids. Unmatched junction bases numbered 12, after V lost 7 bases and J lost 5 bases.

The V gene is TRBV6-5, the J gene TRBJ2-3, with D possibly TRBD2 on 5 matching bases. CDR1 and CDR2 (germline): MNHEY, SVGAGI. The CDR3 runs 16 residues. V lost 4 bases to trimming and J lost 5 bases, with 19 bases between them. As DNA, the CDR3 is TGTGCCAGCAGTTGCCAAACCGGCGGGTGCAAAGATACGCAGTATTTT. This encodes CASSCQTGGCKDTQYF.

The chain links TRBV4-1 to TRBJ2-1; 9 bases are a match to TRBD2. With V trimmed by 4 bases and J by 8 bases, 9 bases remained unmatched. Per germline, CDR1 MGHRA and CDR2 YSYEKL. The CDR3 sequence is 15 residues long. The CDR3 protein is CASSLRTSDVDEQFF. CDR3 in DNA: TGCGCCAGCAGCCTACGGACTAGCGACGTCGATGAGCAGTTCTTC.

In this sample, this clone turned up once. V is TRBV27 and J is TRBJ2-7; 9 nucleotides match TRBD2. Losses at the gene ends were 2 bases for V and 6 bases for J; bases not matched to a gene: 14. The germline gives CDR1 MNHEY, CDR2 SMNVEV (reference sequence). This CDR3 is built from 17 residues. In DNA form, the CDR3 reads TGTGCCAGCAGTTTAACAGGGACTAGCAGAAGGGAAGGCGAGCAGTACTTC. This gives the protein CASSLTGTSRREGEQYF.

J is TRBJ2-2 and V is TRBV28, with D maybe TRBD1 (6 bases). Trimming removed 6 bases from V and 0 bases from J, with 11 bases in between. The CDR3 extends over 15 amino acids. Germline V gene sequence: CDR1 MDHEN, CDR2 SYDVKM. The DNA for the CDR3 is TGTGCCAGCAGCCGTGACAGGCCGAACACCGGGGAGCTGTTTTTT. This codes for CASSRDRPNTGELFF.

The chain links TRBV29-1 to TRBJ1-2; TRBD1 is a possible D gene (6 bases). Germline V CDR1 and CDR2: SQVTM, ANQGSEA. The CDR3 covers 15 residues. Deletions cut 5 bases from V and 1 base from J, with 17 bases between. Written as DNA, the CDR3 is TGCAGCGTTCACCGCCCGGCAGGGGATAACTATGGCTACACCTTC. Protein product: CSVHRPAGDNYGYTF.

The chain links TRBV27 to TRBJ2-1; D unresolved. CDR3 length: 16 residues. V dropped 5 bases and J dropped 0 bases, with 14 bases sitting between them. Germline loops: CDR1 MNHEY, CDR2 SMNVEV (reference sequence). The CDR3 region is CASSNLGTGSYNEQFF. As DNA, the CDR3 is TGTGCCAGCAGTAACCTTGGAACGGGCTCCTACAATGAGCAGTTCTTC.

This chain connects TRBV2 to TRBJ2-1; D perhaps matches TRBD2 (5 bases). Germline V gene sequence: CDR1 SNHLY, CDR2 FYNNEI. Deletions cut 8 bases from V and 2 bases from J, with 13 bases between. This CDR3 has 14 residues. The CDR3 here is CASDGEGPYNEQFF. The CDR3 coding sequence is TGTGCCAGCGACGGGGAAGGGCCCTACAATGAGCAGTTCTTC.

The chain joins TRBV7-2 to TRBJ1-3; TRBD1 agrees at 8 bases. V shed 6 bases and J 2 bases; nucleotides not matched to a gene: 3. This CDR3 comprises 14 residues. CDR1 and CDR2 (germline): SGHTA, FQGNSA. The CDR3 nucleotides are TGTGCCAGCAGATCGACAGGGGCTGGAAACACCATATATTTT. Translating it yields CASRSTGAGNTIYF.